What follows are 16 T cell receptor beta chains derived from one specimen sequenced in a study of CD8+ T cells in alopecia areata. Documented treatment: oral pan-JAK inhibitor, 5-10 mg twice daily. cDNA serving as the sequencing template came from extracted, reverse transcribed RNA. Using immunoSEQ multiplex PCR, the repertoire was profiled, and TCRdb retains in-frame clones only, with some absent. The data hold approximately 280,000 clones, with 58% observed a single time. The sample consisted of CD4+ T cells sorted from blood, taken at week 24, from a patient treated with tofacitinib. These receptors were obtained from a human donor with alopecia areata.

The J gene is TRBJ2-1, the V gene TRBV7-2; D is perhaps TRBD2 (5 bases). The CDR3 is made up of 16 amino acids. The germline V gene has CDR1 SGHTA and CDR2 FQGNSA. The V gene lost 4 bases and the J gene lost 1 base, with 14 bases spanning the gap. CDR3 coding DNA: TGTGCCAGCAGCTCCCTCGGGGTTGGTTCCTACAATGAGCAGTTCTTC. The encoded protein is CASSSLGVGSYNEQFF.

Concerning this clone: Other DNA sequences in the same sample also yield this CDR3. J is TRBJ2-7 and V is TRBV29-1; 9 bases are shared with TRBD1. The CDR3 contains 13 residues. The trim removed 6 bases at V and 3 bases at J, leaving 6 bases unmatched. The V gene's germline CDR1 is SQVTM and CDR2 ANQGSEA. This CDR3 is CSVPDRGGYEQYF. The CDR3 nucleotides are TGCAGCGTACCGGACAGGGGCGGCTACGAGCAGTACTTC.

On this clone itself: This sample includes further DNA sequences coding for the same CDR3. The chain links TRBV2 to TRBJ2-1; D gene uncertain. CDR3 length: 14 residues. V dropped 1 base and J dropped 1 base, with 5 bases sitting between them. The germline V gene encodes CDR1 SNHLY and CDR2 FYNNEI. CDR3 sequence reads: CASSEDGSYNEQFF. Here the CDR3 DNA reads TGTGCCAGCAGTGAAGATGGGTCCTACAATGAGCAGTTCTTC.

The CDR3 DNA sequence: TGTGCCAGCAGTGGCCCTGGGGGGAGCACAGATACGCAGTATTTT. This gives the protein CASSGPGGSTDTQYF. V is TRBV2 and J is TRBJ2-3, with D possibly TRBD2 on 6 matching bases. V lost 4 bases, J lost 0 bases, and 11 bases lay in between. The CDR3 sequence is 15 residues long. Germline-derived CDR1 and CDR2 are SNHLY and FYNNEI.

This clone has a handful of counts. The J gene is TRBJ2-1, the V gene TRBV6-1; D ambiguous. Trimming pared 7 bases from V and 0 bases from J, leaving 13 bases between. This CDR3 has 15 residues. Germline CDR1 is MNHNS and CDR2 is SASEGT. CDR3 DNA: TGTGCCAGCACTCGATCACCTGCCTCCTACAATGAGCAGTTCTTC. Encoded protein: CASTRSPASYNEQFF.

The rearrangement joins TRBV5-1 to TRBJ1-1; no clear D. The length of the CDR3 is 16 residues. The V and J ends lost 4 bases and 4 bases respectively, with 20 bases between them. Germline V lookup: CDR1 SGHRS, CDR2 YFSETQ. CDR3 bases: TGCGCCAGCAGCCCCACCTCGGAATTGGCCAGCACTGAAGCTTTCTTT. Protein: CASSPTSELASTEAFF.

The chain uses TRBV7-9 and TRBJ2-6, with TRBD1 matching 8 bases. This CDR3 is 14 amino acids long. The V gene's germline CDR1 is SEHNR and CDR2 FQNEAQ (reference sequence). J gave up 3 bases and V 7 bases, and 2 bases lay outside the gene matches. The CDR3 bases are TGTGCCAGCAAGACAGGGGATGGGGCCAACGTCCTGACTTTC. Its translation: CASKTGDGANVLTF.

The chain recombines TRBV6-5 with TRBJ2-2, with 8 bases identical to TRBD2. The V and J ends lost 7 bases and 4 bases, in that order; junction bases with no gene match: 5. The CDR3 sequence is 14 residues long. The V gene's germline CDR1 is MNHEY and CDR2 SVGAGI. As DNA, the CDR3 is TGTGCCAGCATCGCGGGGGGTCCCACCGGGGAGCTGTTTTTT. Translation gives CASIAGGPTGELFF.

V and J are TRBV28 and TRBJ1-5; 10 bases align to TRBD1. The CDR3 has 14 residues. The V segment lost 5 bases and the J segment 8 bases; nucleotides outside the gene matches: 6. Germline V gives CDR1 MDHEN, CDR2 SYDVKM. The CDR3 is CASSLGQGGKPQHF. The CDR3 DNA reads TGTGCCAGCAGTCTCGGACAGGGGGGGAAGCCCCAGCATTTT.

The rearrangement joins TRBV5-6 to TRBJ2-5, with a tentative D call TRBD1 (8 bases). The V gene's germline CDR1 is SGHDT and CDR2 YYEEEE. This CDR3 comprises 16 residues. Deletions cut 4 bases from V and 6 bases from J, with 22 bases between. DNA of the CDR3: TGTGCCAGCAGCGCCACGGACAGGGAGGGCGGAAAGACCCAGTACTTC. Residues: CASSATDREGGKTQYF.

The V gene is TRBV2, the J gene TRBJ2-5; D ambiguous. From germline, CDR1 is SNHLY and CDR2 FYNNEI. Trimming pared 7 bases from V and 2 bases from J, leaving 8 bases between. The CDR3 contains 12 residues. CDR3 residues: CASIYGQETQYF. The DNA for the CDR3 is TGTGCCAGCATCTACGGGCAAGAGACCCAGTACTTC.

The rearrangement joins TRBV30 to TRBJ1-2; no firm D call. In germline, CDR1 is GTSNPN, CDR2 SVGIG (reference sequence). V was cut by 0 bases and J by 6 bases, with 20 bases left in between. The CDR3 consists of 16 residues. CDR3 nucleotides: TGTGCCTGGAGTGTACGTCGAGACGGAAGCCCGCATGGCTACACCTTC. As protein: CAWSVRRDGSPHGYTF.

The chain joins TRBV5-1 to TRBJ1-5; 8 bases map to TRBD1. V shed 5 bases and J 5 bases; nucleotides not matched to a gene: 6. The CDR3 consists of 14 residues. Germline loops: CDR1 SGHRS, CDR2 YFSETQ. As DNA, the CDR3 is TGCGCCAGCAGTATCGGGACAGGCGATCAGCCCCAGCATTTT. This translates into CASSIGTGDQPQHF.

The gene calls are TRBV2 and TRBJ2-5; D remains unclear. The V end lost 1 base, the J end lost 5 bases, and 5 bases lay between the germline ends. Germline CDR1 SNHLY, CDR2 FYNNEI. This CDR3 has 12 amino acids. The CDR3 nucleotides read TGTGCCAGCAGTGAAGTGGGGGAGACCCAGTACTTC. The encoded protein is CASSEVGETQYF.

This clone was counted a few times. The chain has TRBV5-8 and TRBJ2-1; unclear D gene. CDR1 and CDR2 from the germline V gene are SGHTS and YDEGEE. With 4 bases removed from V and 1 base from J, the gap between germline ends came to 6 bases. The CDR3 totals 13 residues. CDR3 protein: CASSRVSYNEQFF. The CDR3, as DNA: TGTGCCAGCAGCCGTGTGTCCTACAATGAGCAGTTCTTC. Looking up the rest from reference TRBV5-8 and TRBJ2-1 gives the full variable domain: EAGVTQSPTHLIKTRGQQATLRCSPISGHTSVYWYQQALGLGLQFLLWYDEGEERNRGNFPPRFSGRQFPNYSSELNVNALELEDSALYLCASSRVSYNEQFFGPGTRLTVL.

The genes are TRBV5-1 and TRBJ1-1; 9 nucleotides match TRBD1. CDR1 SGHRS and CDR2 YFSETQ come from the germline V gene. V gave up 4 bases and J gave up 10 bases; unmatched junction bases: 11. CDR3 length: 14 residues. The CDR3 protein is CASSASQGAVVAFF. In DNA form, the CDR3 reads TGCGCCAGCAGCGCCTCACAGGGGGCCGTTGTAGCTTTCTTT.